This T cell receptor (beta chain) was sequenced for a study of identical twins. Trimming cost V 6 bases and J 5 bases, with 10 bases left between them. There are 13 residues in the CDR3. Germline V lookup: CDR1 MGHDK, CDR2 SYGVNS. TCRdb reanalysed the 5' RACE reads using MiXCR and keeps one entry per CDR3 protein. This table has approximately 680,000 distinct CDR3 sequences, just over 7% appearing once. The data also belong to a second study, concerning yellow fever vaccine responses in identical twins.

The receptor comes from a woman in her late teens or twenties in good health. V gene TRBV25-1 combines with J gene TRBJ2-2, with a tentative D call TRBD2 (6 bases). The sample consisted of PBMCs. In DNA, the CDR3 is TGTGCCAGCAGCAGTGGGGGGACCGGGGAGCTGTTTTTT. Translated: CASSSGGTGELFF.